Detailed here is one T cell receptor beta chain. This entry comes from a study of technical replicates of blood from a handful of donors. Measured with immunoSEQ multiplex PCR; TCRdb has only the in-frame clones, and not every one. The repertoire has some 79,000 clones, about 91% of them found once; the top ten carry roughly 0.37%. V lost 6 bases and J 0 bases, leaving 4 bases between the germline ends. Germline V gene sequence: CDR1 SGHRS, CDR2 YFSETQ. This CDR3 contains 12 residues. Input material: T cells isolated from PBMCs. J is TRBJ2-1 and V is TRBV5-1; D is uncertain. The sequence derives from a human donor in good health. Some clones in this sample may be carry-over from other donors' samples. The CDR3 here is CASTSSYNEQFF. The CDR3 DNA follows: TGCGCCAGCACGAGCTCCTACAATGAGCAGTTCTTC.